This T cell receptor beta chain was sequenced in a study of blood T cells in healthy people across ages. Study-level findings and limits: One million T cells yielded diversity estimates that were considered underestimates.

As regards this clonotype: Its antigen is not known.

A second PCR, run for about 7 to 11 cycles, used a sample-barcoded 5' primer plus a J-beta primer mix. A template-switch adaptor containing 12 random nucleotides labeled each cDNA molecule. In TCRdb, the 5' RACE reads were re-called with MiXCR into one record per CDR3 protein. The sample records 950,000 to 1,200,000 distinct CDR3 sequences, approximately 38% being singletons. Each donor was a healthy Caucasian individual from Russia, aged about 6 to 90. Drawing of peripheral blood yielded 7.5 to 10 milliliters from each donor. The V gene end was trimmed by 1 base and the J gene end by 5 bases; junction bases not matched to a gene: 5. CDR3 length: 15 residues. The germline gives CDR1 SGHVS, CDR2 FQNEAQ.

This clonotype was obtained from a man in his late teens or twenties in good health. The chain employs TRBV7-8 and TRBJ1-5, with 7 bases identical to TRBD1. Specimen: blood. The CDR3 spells CASSLEYRGDQPQHF. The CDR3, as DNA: TGTGCCAGCAGCTTAGAATACAGGGGAGATCAGCCCCAGCATTTT.